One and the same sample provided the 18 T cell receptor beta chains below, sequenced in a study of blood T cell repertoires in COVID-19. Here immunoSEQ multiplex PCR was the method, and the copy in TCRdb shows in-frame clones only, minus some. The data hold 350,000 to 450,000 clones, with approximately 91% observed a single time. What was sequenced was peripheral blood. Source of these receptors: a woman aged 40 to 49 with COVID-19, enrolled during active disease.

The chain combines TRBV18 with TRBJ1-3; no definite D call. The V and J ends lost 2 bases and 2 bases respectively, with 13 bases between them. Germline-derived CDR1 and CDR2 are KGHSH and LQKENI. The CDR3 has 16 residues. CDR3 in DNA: TGTGCCAGCTCACCAGTCCCCCCCGTCCCTGGAAACACCATATATTTT. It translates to CASSPVPPVPGNTIYF.

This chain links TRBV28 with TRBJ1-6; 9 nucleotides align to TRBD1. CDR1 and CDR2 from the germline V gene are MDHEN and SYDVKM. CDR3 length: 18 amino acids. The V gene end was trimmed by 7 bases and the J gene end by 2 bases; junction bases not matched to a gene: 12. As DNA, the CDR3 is TGTGCCAGCAACATCCCCCTTAGACAGGGGGCCTATAATTCACCCCTCCACTTT. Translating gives CASNIPLRQGAYNSPLHF. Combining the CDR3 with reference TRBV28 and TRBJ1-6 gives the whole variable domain DVKVTQSSRYLVKRTGEKVFLECVQDMDHENMFWYRQDPGLGLRLIYFSYDVKMKEKGDIPEGYSVSREKKERFSLILESASTNQTSMYLCASNIPLRQGAYNSPLHFGNGTRLTVT.

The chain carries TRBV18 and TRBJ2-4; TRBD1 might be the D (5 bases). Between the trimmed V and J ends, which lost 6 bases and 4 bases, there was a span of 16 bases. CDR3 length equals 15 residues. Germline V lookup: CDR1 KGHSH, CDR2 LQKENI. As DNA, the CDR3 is TGTGCCAGCTCCCCCGATCAAGGGGCGAAAAACATTCAGTACTTC. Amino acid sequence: CASSPDQGAKNIQYF.

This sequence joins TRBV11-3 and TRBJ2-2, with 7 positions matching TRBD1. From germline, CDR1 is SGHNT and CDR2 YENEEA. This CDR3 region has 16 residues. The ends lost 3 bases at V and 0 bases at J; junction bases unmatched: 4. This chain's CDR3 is CASSLEDRPNTGELFF. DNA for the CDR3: TGTGCCAGCAGCTTGGAGGACAGGCCGAACACCGGGGAGCTGTTTTTT.

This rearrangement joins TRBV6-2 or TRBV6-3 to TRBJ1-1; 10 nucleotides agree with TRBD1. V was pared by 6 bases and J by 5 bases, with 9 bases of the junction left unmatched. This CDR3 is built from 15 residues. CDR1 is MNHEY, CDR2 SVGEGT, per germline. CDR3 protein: CASSRQGAGRTEAFF. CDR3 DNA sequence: TGTGCCAGCAGCAGACAGGGGGCTGGTAGGACTGAAGCTTTCTTT.

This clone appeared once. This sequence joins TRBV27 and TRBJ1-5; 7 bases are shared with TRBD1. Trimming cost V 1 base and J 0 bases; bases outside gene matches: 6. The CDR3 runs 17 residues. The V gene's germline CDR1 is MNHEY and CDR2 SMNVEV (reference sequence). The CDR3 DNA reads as TGTGCCAGCAGTTTATGGCCCGGGACAGATAGCAATCAGCCCCAGCATTTT. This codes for CASSLWPGTDSNQPQHF.

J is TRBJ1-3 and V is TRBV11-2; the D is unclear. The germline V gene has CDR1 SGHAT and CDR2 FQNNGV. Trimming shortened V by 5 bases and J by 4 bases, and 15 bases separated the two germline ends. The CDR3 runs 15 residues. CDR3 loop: CASSITEPPGNTIYF. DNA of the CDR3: TGTGCCAGCAGCATAACAGAGCCCCCCGGAAACACCATATATTTT.

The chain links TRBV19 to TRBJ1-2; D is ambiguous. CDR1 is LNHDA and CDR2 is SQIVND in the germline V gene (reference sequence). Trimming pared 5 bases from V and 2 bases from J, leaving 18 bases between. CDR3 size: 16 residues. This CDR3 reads CASSPFDGSSNYGYTF. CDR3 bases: TGTGCCAGTAGTCCGTTCGATGGCAGTTCCAACTATGGCTACACCTTC. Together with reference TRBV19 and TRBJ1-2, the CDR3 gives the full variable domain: DGGITQSPKYLFRKEGQNVTLSCEQNLNHDAMYWYRQDPGQGLRLIYYSQIVNDFQKGDIAEGYSVSREKKESFPLTVTSAQKNPTAFYLCASSPFDGSSNYGYTFGSGTRLTVV.

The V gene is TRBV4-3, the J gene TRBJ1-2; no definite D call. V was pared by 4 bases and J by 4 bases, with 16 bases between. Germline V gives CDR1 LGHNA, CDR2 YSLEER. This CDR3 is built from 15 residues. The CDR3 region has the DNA TGCGCCAGCAGCCCCCAAGCGGACGGCCCCTATGGCTACACCTTC. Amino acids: CASSPQADGPYGYTF.

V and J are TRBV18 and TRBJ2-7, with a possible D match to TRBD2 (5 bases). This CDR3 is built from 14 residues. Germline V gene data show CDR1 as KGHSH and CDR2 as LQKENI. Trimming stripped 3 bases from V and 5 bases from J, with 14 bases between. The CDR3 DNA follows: TGTGCCAGCTCACCCCTCAAAACTAGAAACGAGCAGTACTTC. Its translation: CASSPLKTRNEQYF.

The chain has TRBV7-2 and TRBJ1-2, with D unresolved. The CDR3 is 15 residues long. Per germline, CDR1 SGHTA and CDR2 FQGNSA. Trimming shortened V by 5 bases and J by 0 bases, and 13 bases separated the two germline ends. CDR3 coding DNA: TGTGCCAGCAGCCCTACTAGGGTAGCTAACTATGGCTACACCTTC. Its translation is CASSPTRVANYGYTF.

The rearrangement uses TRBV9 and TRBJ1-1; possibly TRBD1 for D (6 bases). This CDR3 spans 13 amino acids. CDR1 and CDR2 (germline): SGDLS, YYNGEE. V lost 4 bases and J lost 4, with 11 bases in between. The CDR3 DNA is TGTGCCAGCAGCCCAAGGGGGGGCACTGAAGCTTTCTTT. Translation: CASSPRGGTEAFF. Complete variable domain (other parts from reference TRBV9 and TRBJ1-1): DSGVTQTPKHLITATGQRVTLRCSPRSGDLSVYWYQQSLDQGLQFLIQYYNGEERAKGNILERFSAQQFPDLHSELNLSSLELGDSALYFCASSPRGGTEAFFGQGTRLTVV.

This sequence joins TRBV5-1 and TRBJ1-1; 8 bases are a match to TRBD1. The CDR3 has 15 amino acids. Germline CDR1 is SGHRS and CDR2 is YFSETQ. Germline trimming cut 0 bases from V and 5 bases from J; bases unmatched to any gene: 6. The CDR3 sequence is CASSLGTGSGTEAFF. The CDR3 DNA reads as TGCGCCAGCAGCTTGGGGACAGGGTCTGGAACTGAAGCTTTCTTT.

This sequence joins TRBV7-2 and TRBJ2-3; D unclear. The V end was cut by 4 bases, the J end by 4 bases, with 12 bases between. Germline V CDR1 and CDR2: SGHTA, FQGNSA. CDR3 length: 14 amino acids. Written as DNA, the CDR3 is TGTGCCAGCAGCTCCCGAAGACTGGCAGATACGCAGTATTTT. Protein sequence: CASSSRRLADTQYF.

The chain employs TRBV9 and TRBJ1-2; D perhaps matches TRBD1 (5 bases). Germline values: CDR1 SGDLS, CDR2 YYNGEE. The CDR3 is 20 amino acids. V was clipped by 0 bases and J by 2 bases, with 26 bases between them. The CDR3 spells CASSVAFRGLSVGQNYGYTF. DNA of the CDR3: TGTGCCAGCAGCGTAGCTTTTAGGGGCCTTTCGGTTGGGCAGAACTATGGCTACACCTTC.

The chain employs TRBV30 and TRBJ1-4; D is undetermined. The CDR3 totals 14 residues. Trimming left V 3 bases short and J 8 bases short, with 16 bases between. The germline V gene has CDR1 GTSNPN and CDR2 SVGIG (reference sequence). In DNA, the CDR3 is TGTGCCTGGAGCGTGGGCCTGGCCAGAGAAAAACTGTTTTTT. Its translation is CAWSVGLAREKLFF.

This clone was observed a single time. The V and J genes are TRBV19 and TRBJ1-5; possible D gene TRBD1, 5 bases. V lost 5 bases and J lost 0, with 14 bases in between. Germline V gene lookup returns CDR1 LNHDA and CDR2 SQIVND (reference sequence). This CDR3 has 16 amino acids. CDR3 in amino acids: CASSSSRVFSNQPQHF. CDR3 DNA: TGTGCCAGTAGTTCAAGCAGGGTTTTTAGCAATCAGCCCCAGCATTTT.

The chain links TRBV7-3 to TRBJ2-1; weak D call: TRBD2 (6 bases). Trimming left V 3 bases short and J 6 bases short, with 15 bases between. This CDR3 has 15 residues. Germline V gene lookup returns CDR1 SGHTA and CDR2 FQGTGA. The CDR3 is CASSFRRGLGNEQFF. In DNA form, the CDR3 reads TGTGCCAGCAGCTTTAGGCGGGGTTTAGGCAATGAGCAGTTCTTC.